These 12 T cell receptor beta chains originate from one sample sequenced in a study of beta chain features in type 1 diabetes. Expressed TCRB transcripts were sequenced because the entire RNA isolate underwent reverse transcription. The table came from immunoSEQ multiplex PCR; TCRdb's copy has only in-frame clones and leaves some out. There are about 130,000 clones in the sample; roughly a tenth occur only once, and 0.68% lies in the top ten. Sequenced: central memory CD4+ T cells from blood. The receptors stem from a man between 18 and 35 years old in good health.

This clone has a handful of counts. The genes are TRBV10-2 and TRBJ2-7; TRBD2 matches at 11 bases. V lost 0 bases to trimming and J lost 7 bases; unmatched junction nucleotides: 5. Germline V gene sequence: CDR1 WSHSY, CDR2 SAAADI. CDR3 length: 15 amino acids. The CDR3 sequence: CASSESLAGGKEQYF. Here the CDR3 DNA reads TGCGCCAGCAGTGAGTCTCTAGCGGGGGGAAAAGAGCAGTACTTC.

In this sample, this clone turned up a few times. V gene TRBV19 combines with J gene TRBJ1-6; D is uncertain. V lost 3 bases and J lost 11, with 11 bases in between. This CDR3 is 13 amino acids long. The V gene's germline CDR1 is LNHDA and CDR2 SQIVND (reference sequence). CDR3 sequence (DNA): TGTGCCAGTAGTATTGGGCTACGTCCACCCCTCCACTTT. Its protein is CASSIGLRPPLHF.

This clone was observed a handful of times. The junction departs from the called germline gene at one end, perhaps through a read error. The V gene is TRBV7-9, the J gene TRBJ2-5, with a possible D match to TRBD1 (6 bases). Germline loops: CDR1 SEHNR, CDR2 FQNEAQ (reference sequence). This CDR3 contains 15 residues. This chain's CDR3 is CASSHFRGSGETQYF. The CDR3 nucleotides are TGCGCCAGCAGCCACTTCAGGGGTTCGGGTGAGACCCAGTACTTC.

This chain links TRBV7-2 with TRBJ1-2; D is possibly TRBD1 (5 bases). The V and J ends lost 3 bases and 5 bases respectively, with 10 bases between them. In germline, CDR1 is SGHTA, CDR2 FQGNSA. The CDR3 is 13 residues long. CDR3 coding DNA: TGTGCCAGCAGCTTCGACAGCAATTATGGCTACACCTTC. Amino acids: CASSFDSNYGYTF. The whole variable domain, filled in from reference TRBV7-2 and TRBJ1-2, reads GAGVSQSPSNKVTEKGKDVELRCDPISGHTALYWYRQSLGQGLEFLIYFQGNSAPDKSGLPSDRFSAERTGGSVSTLTIQRTQQEDSAVYLCASSFDSNYGYTFGSGTRLTVV.

The table lists this clone with a few counts. The CDR3 nucleotides are TGTGCCAGCAGGTCCGGGACTACCACGTACAATGAGCAGTTCTTC. This encodes CASRSGTTTYNEQFF. J is TRBJ2-1 and V is TRBV6-5, with 7 bases matching TRBD2. In germline, CDR1 is MNHEY, CDR2 SVGAGI. The CDR3 runs to 15 residues. Trimming at V came to 6 bases and at J to 4 bases, leaving 9 bases not matched to a gene.

The V gene is TRBV7-2, the J gene TRBJ1-1; possible D gene TRBD1, 5 bases. Germline values: CDR1 SGHTA, CDR2 FQGNSA. Trimming took 6 bases from V and 5 from J, leaving 16 bases between them. The CDR3 sequence is 14 residues long. This CDR3 is CASSFRGVGTEAFF. DNA of the CDR3: TGTGCCAGCAGTTTTCGGGGGGTAGGGACTGAAGCTTTCTTT. The whole variable domain, filled in from reference TRBV7-2 and TRBJ1-1, reads GAGVSQSPSNKVTEKGKDVELRCDPISGHTALYWYRQSLGQGLEFLIYFQGNSAPDKSGLPSDRFSAERTGGSVSTLTIQRTQQEDSAVYLCASSFRGVGTEAFFGQGTRLTVV.

This clone was seen a handful of times. The chain is built from TRBV4-2 and TRBJ2-7; the match to TRBD1 covers 7 bases. This CDR3 contains 16 residues. The trim removed 4 bases at V and 7 bases at J, leaving 16 bases unmatched. Germline-derived CDR1 and CDR2 are LGHNA and YNFKEQ. This CDR3 reads CASSLEGGVTFGEQYF. CDR3 nucleotides: TGTGCCAGCAGCCTCGAAGGGGGCGTAACCTTTGGGGAGCAGTACTTC.

V and J are TRBV7-9 and TRBJ1-2; 7 bases match TRBD1. Germline V gene data show CDR1 as SEHNR and CDR2 as FQNEAQ (reference sequence). CDR3 size: 12 residues. With 5 bases clipped from V and 13 bases from J, the junction kept 10 bases outside the gene matches. The CDR3 is CASSGLDRSGTF. CDR3 coding DNA: TGTGCCAGCAGCGGGTTGGACAGGTCAGGCACCTTC.

This clone was detected only a few times. The gene calls are TRBV6-5 and TRBJ2-3; the match to TRBD2 covers 8 bases. The V gene end was trimmed by 7 bases and the J gene end by 2 bases; junction bases not matched to a gene: 8. The CDR3 consists of 15 residues. CDR1 is MNHEY, CDR2 SVGAGI, per germline. This CDR3 reads CASKAGGKTTDTQYF. CDR3 sequence (DNA): TGTGCCAGCAAGGCGGGGGGCAAGACCACAGATACGCAGTATTTT.

This clone occurred a few times. V and J are TRBV30 and TRBJ1-1; D unclear. Germline V gene lookup returns CDR1 GTSNPN and CDR2 SVGIG (reference sequence). The CDR3 runs to 13 residues. V lost 0 bases to trimming and J lost 1 base, with 6 bases between them. The CDR3 sequence is CAWSVRANTEAFF. The CDR3 DNA reads as TGTGCCTGGAGTGTAAGAGCGAACACTGAAGCTTTCTTT.

This rearrangement joins TRBV30 to TRBJ2-5; 13 positions match TRBD2. Looked up from germline, CDR1 is GTSNPN and CDR2 is SVGIG (reference sequence). The CDR3 runs to 14 residues. The V gene end was trimmed by 1 base and the J gene end by 5 bases; junction bases not matched to a gene: 1. Here the CDR3 reads CAWSAGLAGETQYF. The CDR3, as DNA: TGTGCCTGGAGTGCGGGACTAGCGGGGGAGACCCAGTACTTC.

The chain recombines TRBV6-1 with TRBJ2-7; tentatively, D is TRBD1 (5 bases). The CDR3 loop spans 12 amino acids. With 8 bases removed from V and 3 bases from J, the gap between germline ends came to 11 bases. Germline lookup yields CDR1 MNHNS and CDR2 SASEGT. Here the CDR3 DNA reads TGTGCCAGCGTGACAGAATTCTACGAGCAGTACTTC. This gives the protein CASVTEFYEQYF.